The rows below give T cell receptor beta chains drawn from one sample of a study of blood T cell repertoires in COVID-19. Profiled with immunoSEQ multiplex PCR; TCRdb holds only in-frame clones, not every one. Of over 250,000 clones listed, around 87% are singletons. Specimen: peripheral blood. The receptors derive from a woman aged 45 to 65 with acute or convalescent COVID-19. The conserved cysteine and the conserved F or W are not part of the CDR3 here. Fields, in order: V gene, J gene, CDR3 protein.

V gene: TRBV28
J gene: TRBJ2-5
CDR3 protein: ASRNTGIQETQY

V gene: TRBV5-6
J gene: TRBJ2-7
CDR3 protein: ASSLVLAGGYEQY

V gene: TRBV7-2
J gene: TRBJ1-1
CDR3 protein: ASSLGRRTEAF

V gene: TRBV10-3
J gene: TRBJ2-7
CDR3 protein: AISDEGPYEQY

V gene: TRBV5-1
J gene: TRBJ2-7
CDR3 protein: ASSKDSALYEQY

V gene: TRBV2
J gene: TRBJ2-2
CDR3 protein: ASGQGLAGELF

V gene: TRBV5-1
J gene: TRBJ2-5
CDR3 protein: ASSFSGGPGETQY

V gene: TRBV5-1
J gene: TRBJ2-7
CDR3 protein: ASSYNSGRGSYEQY

V gene: TRBV10-3
J gene: TRBJ1-5
CDR3 protein: AISDQGPDSGSNQPQH

V gene: TRBV25-1
J gene: TRBJ2-7
CDR3 protein: ASSEPGTGFGEQY

V gene: TRBV27
J gene: TRBJ2-7
CDR3 protein: ASSPRAGMYEQY

V gene: TRBV6-6
J gene: TRBJ1-2
CDR3 protein: ASSYFSVTNYGYT

V gene: TRBV5-4
J gene: TRBJ1-6
CDR3 protein: ASSPRWDSPLH

V gene: TRBV4-1
J gene: TRBJ1-5
CDR3 protein: ASSQDLFATKYQPQH

V gene: TRBV7-8
J gene: TRBJ1-2
CDR3 protein: ASSLARGQGARGYT

V gene: TRBV27
J gene: TRBJ2-1
CDR3 protein: ASSLGLAAIEQF

V gene: TRBV7-9
J gene: TRBJ1-5
CDR3 protein: ASSLVGGGNQPQH

V gene: TRBV7-9
J gene: TRBJ2-7
CDR3 protein: ASGLQGSSYEQY

V gene: TRBV7-2
J gene: TRBJ2-2
CDR3 protein: ASSLVPSGANTGELF

V gene: TRBV7-3
J gene: TRBJ2-1
CDR3 protein: ASSLGGALEQF

V gene: TRBV6-6
J gene: TRBJ1-1
CDR3 protein: ASRSNSQMNTEAF

V gene: TRBV29-1
J gene: TRBJ1-1
CDR3 protein: TLTGQMNTEAF